This T cell receptor (beta chain) comes out of a study of T-cell memory formation after mild COVID-19. Points from the study as a whole: Those CD4+ clones that contracted were mainly in CM and EM (CD8+ ones in EMRA). Among clones peaking at day 37 in the second wave, SARS-CoV-2 specificity remained unconfirmed. Some clones that responded turned up in pre-infection memory, which suggests that cross-reactive memory joined in. Clones that contracted from day 15 to 85 were balanced CD4/CD8, while later expanders leaned CD4+.

Germline CDR1 SGHRS, CDR2 YFSETQ. There are 15 residues in the CDR3. V shed 2 bases, J shed 7 bases, and the junction held 7 bases outside the gene matches. TCRdb re-derived calls from the 5' RACE reads in MiXCR, one entry per CDR3 protein. The data show 550,000 to 600,000 distinct CDR3 sequences, with roughly 17% seen just once and around 7.8% held by the top ten. A note on this clonotype: The antigen is unknown.

Sequencing was performed on PBMCs or a T cell subset sorted from them (not recorded which). This receptor was taken from an adult woman who had mild COVID-19 (a few samples of this study predate the infection). Cell type and time point are not known. V and J are TRBV5-1 and TRBJ2-1, with 9 positions matching TRBD2. CDR3 sequence reads: CASSFLAGKLNEQFF. CDR3 nucleotides: TGCGCCAGCAGCTTTCTAGCGGGAAAGCTAAATGAGCAGTTCTTC.